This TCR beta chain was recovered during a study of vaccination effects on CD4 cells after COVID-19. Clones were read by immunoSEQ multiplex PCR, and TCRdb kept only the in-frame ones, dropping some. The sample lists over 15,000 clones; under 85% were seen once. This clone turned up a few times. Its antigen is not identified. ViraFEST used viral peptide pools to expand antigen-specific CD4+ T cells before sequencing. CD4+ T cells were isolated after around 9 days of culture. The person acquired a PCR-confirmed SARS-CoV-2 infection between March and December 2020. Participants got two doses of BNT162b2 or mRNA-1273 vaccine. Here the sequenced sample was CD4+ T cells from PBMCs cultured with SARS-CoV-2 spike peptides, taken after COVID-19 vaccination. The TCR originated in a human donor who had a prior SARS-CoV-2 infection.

CDR3 bases: TGTGCCAGCAGTTATGACACGGGCGGCTACACCTTC. Encoded protein: CASSYDTGGYTF. V gene TRBV7-2 combines with J gene TRBJ1-2; D is uncertain. Per germline, CDR1 SGHTA and CDR2 FQGNSA. There are 12 residues in the CDR3. With 6 bases removed from V and 8 bases from J, the gap between germline ends came to 13 bases.